These T cell receptor beta chains were read from a single sample in a study of spatial heterogeneity in lung cancer. TCRdb processed the 5' RACE reads anew with MiXCR; each CDR3 protein has one entry. This table has tens of thousands of distinct CDR3 sequences, 10% to 15% appearing once. Source: PBMCs, taken at surgery. These receptor sequences come from a male donor with early-stage non-small cell lung cancer. Both conserved end residues are part of each CDR3. The D gene is left open where the match is weak. Only part of the rows carry a size: once, few, many, or a class if the clone is expanded.

V: TRBV7-6; D: TRBD2; size: -; J: TRBJ2-1; DNA: TGTGCCAGCAGCTTACAGCGGGGGGGGATCAATGAGCAGTTCTTC; CDR3: CASSLQRGGINEQFF
V: TRBV20-1; D: -; size: -; J: TRBJ1-6; DNA: TGCAGTGCCCCCACCGGGCCCAGATGGGATTCACCCCTCCACTTT; CDR3: CSAPTGPRWDSPLHF
V: TRBV27; D: -; size: many; J: TRBJ1-6; DNA: TGTGCCAGCAGTTCCCTGGGCGATTTGAATTCACCCCTCCACTTT; CDR3: CASSSLGDLNSPLHF
V: TRBV5-5; D: -; size: few; J: TRBJ1-5; DNA: TGTGCCAGCAGCTTGATTTCAGCTAATCAGCCCCAGCATTTT; CDR3: CASSLISANQPQHF
V: TRBV5-5; D: -; size: -; J: TRBJ1-2; DNA: TGTGCCAGCAGCTTGGCAGCTTACTATGGCTACACCTTC; CDR3: CASSLAAYYGYTF
V: TRBV2; D: -; size: -; J: TRBJ1-5; DNA: TGTGCCAGCAGTGGATACGGAAACAATCAGCCCCAGCATTTT; CDR3: CASSGYGNNQPQHF
V: TRBV28; D: TRBD1; size: few; J: TRBJ1-2; DNA: TGTGCCATCTGGGAGGGACAGGGGGCAAGGGGCTACACCTTC; CDR3: CAIWEGQGARGYTF
V: TRBV5-1; D: TRBD2; size: few; J: TRBJ2-7; DNA: TGCGCCAGCAGCACCACTAGCGGACCCTACGAGCAGTACTTC; CDR3: CASSTTSGPYEQYF
V: TRBV6-6; D: -; size: few; J: TRBJ1-5; DNA: TGTGCCAGCAGTTATCCCCTGCTTGCGGAGGAGAGTCAGCCCCAGCATTTT; CDR3: CASSYPLLAEESQPQHF
V: TRBV20-1; D: -; size: -; J: TRBJ2-7; DNA: TGCAGTGCTAGTCCCCGGGGTTTCGAGCAGTACTTC; CDR3: CSASPRGFEQYF
V: TRBV29-1; D: -; size: -; J: TRBJ2-7; DNA: TGCAGCGCAGGGACTTCCTACGAGCAGTACTTC; CDR3: CSAGTSYEQYF
V: TRBV7-2; D: -; size: -; J: TRBJ2-1; DNA: TGTGCCAGCAGCTTGGGGGGAAACAACAATGAGCAGTTCTTC; CDR3: CASSLGGNNNEQFF
V: TRBV20-1; D: -; size: -; J: TRBJ1-3; DNA: TGCAGTGCTAGAGAACCGCGAGCTGGAAACACCATATATTTT; CDR3: CSAREPRAGNTIYF
V: TRBV4-1; D: -; size: many; J: TRBJ1-2; DNA: TGCGCCAGCAGCCCGCAGGGGTATAATGGCTACACCTTC; CDR3: CASSPQGYNGYTF
V: TRBV28; D: TRBD2; size: few; J: TRBJ2-7; DNA: TGTGCCAGCAGAACTAGCGGGGGGGCCTACGAGCAGTACTTC; CDR3: CASRTSGGAYEQYF
V: TRBV7-2; D: TRBD2; size: few; J: TRBJ2-1; DNA: TGTGCCAGCAGTTTAGCGGGGCCCGGGGATGAGCAGTTCTTC; CDR3: CASSLAGPGDEQFF
V: TRBV12-3/TRBV12-4; D: TRBD1; size: -; J: TRBJ2-7; DNA: TGTGCCAGCAGCGACAGGGGTCTCCACGAGCAGTACTTC; CDR3: CASSDRGLHEQYF
V: TRBV6-1; D: -; size: -; J: TRBJ1-1; DNA: TGTGCCTGCAGGGTCCCTACCACCGCTGAAGCTTTCTTT; CDR3: CACRVPTTAEAFF
V: TRBV28; D: -; size: -; J: TRBJ2-5; DNA: TGTGCCAGCAGTTTTCCGGGGCTTGAGACCCAGTACTTC; CDR3: CASSFPGLETQYF
V: TRBV5-1; D: -; size: many; J: TRBJ2-1; DNA: TGCGCCAGCAGCTTGGGAGGGAGTTCCTACAATGAGCAGTTCTTC; CDR3: CASSLGGSSYNEQFF
V: TRBV21-1; D: -; size: many; J: TRBJ1-2; DNA: TGTGCCAGCAGCGCCTCGTCAACTCCCAACTATGGCTACACCTTC; CDR3: CASSASSTPNYGYTF
V: TRBV6-5; D: -; size: -; J: TRBJ1-4; DNA: TGTGCCAGCAGTTACTCGGGGGTTGGAGGTGGAGAAAAACTGTTTTTT; CDR3: CASSYSGVGGGEKLFF
V: TRBV28; D: TRBD2; size: many; J: TRBJ2-4; DNA: TGTGCCAGCAGTTTTCTTAGCGGGGGACCTCTTATAGCCAAAAACATTCAGTACTTC; CDR3: CASSFLSGGPLIAKNIQYF
V: TRBV6-2/TRBV6-3; D: -; size: few; J: TRBJ2-2; DNA: TGTGCCAGCAGTTACTCGCCAGATAGCGGCACCGGGGAGCTGTTTTTT; CDR3: CASSYSPDSGTGELFF
V: TRBV7-2; D: TRBD2; size: few; J: TRBJ2-1; DNA: TGTGCCAGCAGCCCGGGACTAGCGGGAGGGCTGGCGTTCTTC; CDR3: CASSPGLAGGLAFF
V: TRBV20-1; D: TRBD1; size: many; J: TRBJ2-7; DNA: TGCAGTGCTGTCGATCTAAACCCGGGACAGGGGGAGTCTTACGAGCAGTACTTC; CDR3: CSAVDLNPGQGESYEQYF
V: TRBV4-3; D: -; size: few; J: TRBJ1-1; DNA: TGCGCCAGCAGCCAAGGTCCGGGCCCATACACTGAAGCTTTCTTT; CDR3: CASSQGPGPYTEAFF
V: TRBV14; D: -; size: few; J: TRBJ2-1; DNA: TGTGCCAGCAGCCAAGATGCGGGAGTGGGGGCTTACAATGAGCAGTTCTTC; CDR3: CASSQDAGVGAYNEQFF
V: TRBV18; D: TRBD2; size: -; J: TRBJ2-1; DNA: TGTGCCAGCTCGCAATATCTAGCGGGAGTCACGGATGAGCAGTTCTTC; CDR3: CASSQYLAGVTDEQFF
V: TRBV20-1; D: -; size: -; J: TRBJ1-1; DNA: TGCAGTGCTGATCGGGGGACTGAAGCTTTCTTT; CDR3: CSADRGTEAFF
V: TRBV9; D: -; size: -; J: TRBJ2-5; DNA: TGTGCCAGCAGCGTAGGGCTAGCCGGAGGGACCCAGTACTTC; CDR3: CASSVGLAGGTQYF
V: TRBV7-2; D: TRBD2; size: -; J: TRBJ2-7; DNA: TGTGCCAGCAGCCCCTCCGGGACTAGCGGGGGGGCCCCAGCCTACGAGCAGTACTTC; CDR3: CASSPSGTSGGAPAYEQYF
V: TRBV16; D: -; size: few; J: TRBJ1-1; DNA: TGTGCCAGCAGCCCCTTTGGGGCCATGAACACTGAAGCTTTCTTT; CDR3: CASSPFGAMNTEAFF
V: TRBV6-2/TRBV6-3; D: TRBD2; size: -; J: TRBJ2-1; DNA: TGTGCCAGCAGTTACCTACCTCTTGGCGGGAGCGAGGATGAGCAGTTCTTC; CDR3: CASSYLPLGGSEDEQFF
V: TRBV12-3/TRBV12-4; D: -; size: few; J: TRBJ1-2; DNA: TGTGCCAGCAGCTCTTGGGCAGGGGTTGGCTACACCTTC; CDR3: CASSSWAGVGYTF
V: TRBV27; D: TRBD2; size: few; J: TRBJ2-7; DNA: TGTGCCAGCTCCCACCTTCCAGCGGGAGGGTCCTACGAGCAGTACTTC; CDR3: CASSHLPAGGSYEQYF
V: TRBV12-3/TRBV12-4; D: -; size: many; J: TRBJ2-5; DNA: TGTGCCAGCAGCCAGACTCTAGCCCCGGGAGAGACCCAGTACTTC; CDR3: CASSQTLAPGETQYF
V: TRBV3-1; D: -; size: -; J: TRBJ2-5; DNA: TGTGCCAGCAGCCAAGATCATAGGGAGACCCAGTACTTC; CDR3: CASSQDHRETQYF
V: TRBV5-1; D: -; size: -; J: TRBJ2-2; DNA: TGCGCCAGCAGCTTGGTGGGGACGGGCACCGGGGAGCTGTTTTTT; CDR3: CASSLVGTGTGELFF
V: TRBV6-2/TRBV6-3; D: -; size: many; J: TRBJ2-1; DNA: TGTGCCAGCAGTGAGACTAGTTACAATGAGCAGTTCTTC; CDR3: CASSETSYNEQFF
V: TRBV27; D: -; size: few; J: TRBJ1-2; DNA: TGTGCCAGCCGGGATGGGGCAGGGACTAACTATGGCTACACCTTC; CDR3: CASRDGAGTNYGYTF
V: TRBV30; D: TRBD1; size: many; J: TRBJ2-7; DNA: TGTGCCTGTTACAGGGGGAACTCCCTCGAGCAGTACTTC; CDR3: CACYRGNSLEQYF
V: TRBV7-9; D: -; size: -; J: TRBJ2-7; DNA: TGTGCCAGCAGTCCCACCGGGACACTTAACGAGCAGTACTTC; CDR3: CASSPTGTLNEQYF
V: TRBV5-1; D: -; size: -; J: TRBJ1-1; DNA: TGCGCCAGCAGCGGAGGGGGTGAAGCTTTCTTT; CDR3: CASSGGGEAFF
V: TRBV28; D: TRBD2; size: many; J: TRBJ2-1; DNA: TGTGCCAGCAGTTTTAACGGGAGGGCGGATGAGGGCAAGTCCTACAATGAGCAGTTCTTC; CDR3: CASSFNGRADEGKSYNEQFF
V: TRBV7-6; D: TRBD1; size: few; J: TRBJ2-2; DNA: TGTGCCAGCCGACAGGGGCCGAACACCGGGGAGCTGTTTTTT; CDR3: CASRQGPNTGELFF
V: TRBV5-1; D: -; size: -; J: TRBJ2-1; DNA: TGCGCCAGCAGCCCAGACCATGAGCAGTTCTTC; CDR3: CASSPDHEQFF
V: TRBV20-1; D: -; size: -; J: TRBJ1-6; DNA: TGCAGTGCATCCTCCACCAGGAGGGATTCACCCCTCCACTTT; CDR3: CSASSTRRDSPLHF
V: TRBV7-2; D: -; size: -; J: TRBJ2-7; DNA: TGTGCCAGCAGCCTATCCCCCGGGACCGAGCAGTACTTC; CDR3: CASSLSPGTEQYF
V: TRBV5-1; D: -; size: few; J: TRBJ2-6; DNA: TGCGCCAGCAGCTTGGGCCCGGACCTGGGGGCCAACGTCCTGACTTTC; CDR3: CASSLGPDLGANVLTF
V: TRBV6-1; D: TRBD2; size: few; J: TRBJ2-3; DNA: TGTGCCAGCAGTGAAAGGAGGGTAGCGGGCGCCACGCAGTATTTT; CDR3: CASSERRVAGATQYF
V: TRBV4-3; D: TRBD1; size: few; J: TRBJ2-5; DNA: TGCGCCAGCAGCCCGTACACCGGGACAGGGGCCCGGGGGACCCAGTACTTC; CDR3: CASSPYTGTGARGTQYF
V: TRBV20-1; D: TRBD2; size: few; J: TRBJ2-3; DNA: TGCAGTGCTAGTCTAGCGGGGGGGCGCACAGATACGCAGTATTTT; CDR3: CSASLAGGRTDTQYF